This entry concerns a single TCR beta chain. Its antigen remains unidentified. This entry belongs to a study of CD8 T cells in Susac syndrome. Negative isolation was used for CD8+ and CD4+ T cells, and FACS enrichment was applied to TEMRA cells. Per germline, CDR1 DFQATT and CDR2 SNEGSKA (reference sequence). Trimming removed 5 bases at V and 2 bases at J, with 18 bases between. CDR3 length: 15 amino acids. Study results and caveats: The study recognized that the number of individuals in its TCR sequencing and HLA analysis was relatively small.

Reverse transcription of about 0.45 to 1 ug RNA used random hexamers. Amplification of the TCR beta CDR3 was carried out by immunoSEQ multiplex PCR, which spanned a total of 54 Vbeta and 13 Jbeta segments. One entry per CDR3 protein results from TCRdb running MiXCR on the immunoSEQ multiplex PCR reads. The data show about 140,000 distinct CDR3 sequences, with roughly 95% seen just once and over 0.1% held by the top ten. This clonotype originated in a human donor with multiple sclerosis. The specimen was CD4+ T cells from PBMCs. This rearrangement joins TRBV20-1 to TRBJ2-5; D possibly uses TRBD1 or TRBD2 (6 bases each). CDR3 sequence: CSAGGGGRRQETQYF. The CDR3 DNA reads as TGCAGTGCTGGAGGAGGGGGGAGGAGGCAAGAGACCCAGTACTTC.